The 15 T cell receptor beta chains below come from one sample, sequenced in a study. TCRdb called the RT-PCR reads again in MiXCR, with one record for every CDR3 protein. The sample records about 680,000 distinct CDR3 sequences, about 14% being singletons. The sequenced sample was memory CD4+ T cells from blood. The receptor set was obtained from a female donor in good health, serving as a healthy control.

A few counts support this clonotype. The chain has TRBV7-3 and TRBJ2-7; 9 bases agree with TRBD1. This CDR3 comprises 15 residues. Germline values: CDR1 SGHTA, CDR2 FQGTGA. V shed 5 bases, J shed 0 bases, and the junction held 5 bases outside the gene matches. This CDR3 reads CASSRDRASSYEQYF. In DNA, the CDR3 is TGTGCCAGCAGCCGGGACAGGGCAAGCTCCTACGAGCAGTACTTC. Supplemented by reference TRBV7-3 and TRBJ2-7, the full variable domain reads GAGVSQTPSNKVTEKGKYVELRCDPISGHTALYWYRQSLGQGPEFLIYFQGTGAADDSGLPNDRFFAVRPEGSVSTLKIQRTERGDSAVYLCASSRDRASSYEQYFGPGTRLTVT.

This clonotype was detected a few times. CDR3 protein: CASSLVAGASDTQYF. The DNA of the CDR3 is TGTGCCAGCAGCTTAGTAGCGGGGGCCTCAGATACGCAGTATTTT. The chain links TRBV7-2 to TRBJ2-3; 9 bases fit TRBD2. CDR1 SGHTA and CDR2 FQGNSA come from the germline V gene. Germline trimming cut 1 base from V and 4 bases from J; bases unmatched to any gene: 3. The CDR3 consists of 15 residues.

On this clonotype: This likely reflects a read error, since a far larger clone is one base away. The rearrangement uses TRBV18 and TRBJ2-5, with D possibly being TRBD2 (5 bases). The germline V gene encodes CDR1 KGHSH and CDR2 LQKENI. This CDR3 spans 13 amino acids. The CDR3 here is CTSSPGSQETQYF. In DNA, the CDR3 is TGTACCAGCTCACCGGGGAGCCAAGAGACCCAGTACTTC.

Details on this clonotype: Just one base apart from a much larger clone, this may be a read error. V is TRBV5-4 and J is TRBJ1-5; D is perhaps TRBD1 (6 bases). The germline CDR1 and CDR2 sequences are SGHNT and YYREEE (reference sequence). CDR3 length: 13 residues. The CDR3 loop is CASSLDSDQTQHF. The CDR3 nucleotides are TGTGCCAGCAGCCTGGACAGTGATCAGACCCAGCATTTT.

The genes are TRBV2 and TRBJ2-2; D is uncertain. The V end lost 6 bases, the J end lost 3 bases, and 11 bases lay between the germline ends. The germline V gene has CDR1 SNHLY and CDR2 FYNNEI. The CDR3 has 14 residues. Here the CDR3 DNA reads TGTGCCAGCAGGATAGGGCCGGACACCGGGGAGCTGTTTTTT. Amino acids: CASRIGPDTGELFF. Drawing the rest from reference TRBV2 and TRBJ2-2, the complete variable domain is EPEVTQTPSHQVTQMGQEVILRCVPISNHLYFYWYRQILGQKVEFLVSFYNNEISEKSEIFDDQFSVERPDGSNFTLKIRSTKLEDSAMYFCASRIGPDTGELFFGEGSRLTVL.

This clonotype was detected a few times. V is TRBV20-1 and J is TRBJ2-5; 7 nucleotides agree with TRBD1. Trimming cost V 3 bases and J 2 bases; bases outside gene matches: 15. CDR1 is DFQATT, CDR2 SNEGSKA, per germline (reference sequence). The CDR3 has 17 residues. The CDR3 nucleotides read TGCAGTGCTAGGGTATTGTATGGGACAGCCTTACAAGAGACCCAGTACTTC. This codes for CSARVLYGTALQETQYF.

This clonotype appeared a few times. This chain uses TRBV12-3 or TRBV12-4 with TRBJ1-1, with D perhaps matching TRBD1 (5 bases). The CDR3 has 13 residues. Between the trimmed V and J ends, which lost 3 bases and 5 bases, there was a span of 10 bases. The CDR3 sequence is CASSLTTATEAFF. CDR3 in DNA: TGTGCCAGCAGTTTGACGACAGCAACTGAAGCTTTCTTT.

This rearrangement joins TRBV29-1 to TRBJ1-4, with D tentatively TRBD1 (5 bases). V was trimmed by 6 bases and J by 3 bases, leaving 8 bases between them. Germline V gene data show CDR1 as SQVTM and CDR2 as ANQGSEA. The CDR3 totals 12 residues. The CDR3 region has the DNA TGCAGCGTCCAGGGATCTAATGAAAAACTGTTTTTT. This sequence encodes CSVQGSNEKLFF.

The rearrangement joins TRBV11-2 to TRBJ2-7; tentatively, D is TRBD2 (6 bases). Trimming took off 4 bases at V and 0 bases at J, with 13 bases between the two ends. Germline V gene lookup returns CDR1 SGHAT and CDR2 FQNNGV. This CDR3 is built from 15 residues. The CDR3 sequence: CASSSWGDHSYEQYF. The CDR3 nucleotides are TGTGCCAGCAGCTCCTGGGGGGACCACTCCTACGAGCAGTACTTC.

This clonotype was observed a handful of times. V gene TRBV12-3 or TRBV12-4 combines with J gene TRBJ1-2, with no clear D. V was cut by 6 bases and J by 5 bases, with 19 bases left in between. The CDR3 has 15 residues. The CDR3 DNA is TGTGCCAGCAGGCCTTCAGGTTCTGGCTCATATGGCTACACCTTC. This gives the protein CASRPSGSGSYGYTF.

This clonotype was counted ten times or more. J is TRBJ2-3 and V is TRBV7-2; D is unresolved. Germline CDR1 is SGHTA and CDR2 is FQGNSA. CDR3 size: 13 residues. V was cut by 5 bases and J by 3 bases, with 9 bases left in between. This CDR3 is CASSLSFTDTQYF. As DNA, the CDR3 is TGTGCCAGCAGCCTATCCTTTACAGATACGCAGTATTTT.

In this sample, this clonotype turned up a few times. V gene TRBV6-6 combines with J gene TRBJ2-3, with TRBD2 identical over 9 bases. This CDR3 comprises 16 residues. The germline gives CDR1 MNHNY, CDR2 SVGAGI (reference sequence). After removal of 7 bases from V and 2 bases from J, the junction contained 10 bases not matched to a gene. In DNA form, the CDR3 reads TGTGCCAGCACCCTATCAGCTAGCGGGATCACAGATACGCAGTATTTT. Translating gives CASTLSASGITDTQYF.

This clonotype has just a few counts. V gene TRBV2 combines with J gene TRBJ1-1, with D perhaps TRBD1 (5 bases). The CDR3 is made up of 13 amino acids. Germline V gene sequence: CDR1 SNHLY, CDR2 FYNNEI. V shed 9 bases and J shed 3 bases, with 14 bases lying between them. The CDR3 sequence: CASNQGFDTEAFF. CDR3 sequence (DNA): TGTGCCAGTAATCAGGGATTTGACACTGAAGCTTTCTTT.

CDR3 amino acids: CASSLDDSRYEQYF. Written as DNA, the CDR3 is TGTGCCAGCAGCTTAGACGACAGTAGATACGAGCAGTACTTC. The V call is TRBV7-8, the J call TRBJ2-7, with D maybe TRBD1 (5 bases). Germline V lookup: CDR1 SGHVS, CDR2 FQNEAQ. The V and J ends lost 1 base and 4 bases respectively, with 11 bases between them. The CDR3 consists of 14 residues.

This clonotype was recorded a few times. The rearrangement uses TRBV7-8 and TRBJ1-4; D is undetermined. Germline CDR1 reads SGHVS; CDR2 reads FQNEAQ. The CDR3 runs 14 residues. The ends were cut back, 4 bases at V and 7 bases at J, with 13 bases in the middle. The CDR3 protein is CASSSEALGEKLFF. The CDR3, as DNA: TGTGCCAGCAGCTCAGAAGCTTTAGGTGAAAAACTGTTTTTT.